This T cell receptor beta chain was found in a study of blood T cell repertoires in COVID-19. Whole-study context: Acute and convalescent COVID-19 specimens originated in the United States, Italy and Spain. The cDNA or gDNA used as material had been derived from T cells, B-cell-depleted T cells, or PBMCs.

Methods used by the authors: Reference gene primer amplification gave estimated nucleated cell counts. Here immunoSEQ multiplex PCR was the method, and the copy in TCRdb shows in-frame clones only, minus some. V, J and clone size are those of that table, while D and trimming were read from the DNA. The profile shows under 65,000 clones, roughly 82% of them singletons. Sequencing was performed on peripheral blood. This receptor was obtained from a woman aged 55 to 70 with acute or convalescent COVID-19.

Here the CDR3 DNA reads TGCAGCGTAGTGAGGGAAAATTACGAGCAGTACTTC. As protein: CSVVRENYEQYF. V gene TRBV29-1 combines with J gene TRBJ2-7; D perhaps matches TRBD2 (5 bases). The CDR3 runs to 12 residues. Germline CDR1 is SQVTM and CDR2 is ANQGSEA. Trimming cost V 6 bases and J 4 bases, with 13 bases left between them.